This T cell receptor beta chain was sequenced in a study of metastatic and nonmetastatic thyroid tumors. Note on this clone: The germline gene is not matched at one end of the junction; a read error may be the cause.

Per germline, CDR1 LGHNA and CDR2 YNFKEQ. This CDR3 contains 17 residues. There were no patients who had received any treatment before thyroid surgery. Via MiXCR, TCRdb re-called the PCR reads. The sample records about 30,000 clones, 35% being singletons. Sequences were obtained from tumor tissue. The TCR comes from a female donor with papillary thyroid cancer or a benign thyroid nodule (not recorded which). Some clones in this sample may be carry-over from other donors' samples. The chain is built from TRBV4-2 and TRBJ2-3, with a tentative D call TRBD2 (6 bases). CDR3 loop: CASSQDSGPSGTDTQYF. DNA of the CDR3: TGTGCCAGTAGCCAAGACAGCGGGCCCTCGGGCACAGATACGCAGTATTTT.